This TCR beta chain was sequenced for a study of a mutant IDH1 vaccine in newly diagnosed glioma. Across the whole study: Earlier therapy was either radiotherapy, temozolomide, or both, and most got both. Weeks 35 and 47 hosted visits V12 and V13, respectively. Study-wide results and limits: It seemed that pseudoprogression was not linked to changes in the top peripheral T cell clonotypes.

Only in-frame clones appear in the TCRdb table, and some are missing; sequencing was by immunoSEQ multiplex PCR. The table records roughly 52,000 clones, 76% of them present only once. As to this clone: As yet, its antigen is unknown.

Time point described: week 35, safety follow-up. A 20-mer mutant IDH1 peptide at 300 ug was injected subcutaneously with topical imiquimod. The CDR3 is 13 amino acids. The germline CDR1 and CDR2 sequences are SGHAT and FQNNGV. Trimming at V came to 4 bases and at J to 6 bases, leaving 3 bases not matched to a gene. The rearrangement joins TRBV11-2 to TRBJ2-7; TRBD2 matches 10 bases. The TCR sequence derives from a man aged 35-49 years with glioma. This specimen consisted of PBMCs, obtained from a glioma patient whose treatment included an IDH1 peptide vaccine. The CDR3, as DNA: TGTGCCAGCAGCTCCGGGACTAGCGCCGAGCAGTACGTC. Residues: CASSSGTSAEQYV.